The 11 T cell receptor beta chains below come from one sample, sequenced in a study of blood T cell repertoires in COVID-19. TCRdb's copy holds only in-frame clones and misses some; the assay was immunoSEQ multiplex PCR. This sample carries about 280,000 clones, roughly 86% of them seen once, and the ten largest clones take roughly 1.9%. The source material was peripheral blood. These receptors originate from a woman aged 30 to 39 who had recovered from COVID-19.

The chain recombines TRBV4-3 with TRBJ2-5; possible D gene TRBD1, 5 bases. The CDR3 extends over 13 amino acids. Germline lookup yields CDR1 LGHNA and CDR2 YSLEER. The V end lost 5 bases, the J end lost 5 bases, and 12 bases lay between the germline ends. CDR3 amino acids: CASSRDSRETQYF. CDR3 nucleotides: TGCGCCAGCAGCAGAGACAGCCGGGAGACCCAGTACTTC.

J is TRBJ1-1 and V is TRBV30, with D possibly being TRBD1 (6 bases). Germline values: CDR1 GTSNPN, CDR2 SVGIG (reference sequence). Trimming left V 1 base short and J 9 bases short, with 12 bases between. The CDR3 runs 12 residues. The CDR3 nucleotides are TGTGCCTGGAGTGAAACCGGGACACAAGCTTTCTTT. Its protein product is CAWSETGTQAFF.

This chain uses TRBV6-5 with TRBJ1-4; the D is unclear. This CDR3 is 15 amino acids long. Trimming removed 5 bases from V and 8 bases from J, with 18 bases in between. Per germline, CDR1 MNHEY and CDR2 SVGAGI. CDR3 loop: CASSTRRSLQEKLFF. The CDR3 nucleotides read TGTGCCAGCAGTACCCGACGCTCATTACAGGAAAAACTGTTTTTT.

CDR3 DNA sequence: TGTGCCAGCAGTGCCTGGACAGGGATCAATGAGCAGTTCTTC. It translates to CASSAWTGINEQFF. The rearrangement links TRBV2 to TRBJ2-1; 8 bases align to TRBD1. The trim removed 4 bases at V and 6 bases at J, leaving 5 bases unmatched. CDR3 length: 14 residues. The germline V gene encodes CDR1 SNHLY and CDR2 FYNNEI.

The V and J genes are TRBV6-2 or TRBV6-3 and TRBJ2-2; 8 nucleotides align to TRBD1. CDR1 is MNHEY and CDR2 is SVGEGT in the germline V gene. The length of the CDR3 is 15 residues. J lost 6 bases, V lost 2 bases, and 5 bases had no gene match. The CDR3 here is CASSYIGQGSGELFF. Here the CDR3 DNA reads TGTGCCAGCAGTTACATCGGACAGGGCTCCGGGGAGCTGTTTTTT.

The V call is TRBV14, the J call TRBJ2-7, with 9 bases identical to TRBD2. This CDR3 has 14 residues. From germline, CDR1 is SGHDN and CDR2 FVKESK. Losses at the gene ends were 4 bases for V and 0 bases for J; bases not matched to a gene: 1. CDR3 loop: CASSPSGNSYEQYF. The CDR3, as DNA: TGTGCCAGCAGCCCTAGCGGGAACTCCTACGAGCAGTACTTC. The variable domain in full, with the rest retrieved from reference TRBV14 and TRBJ2-7, is EAGVTQFPSHSVIEKGQTVTLRCDPISGHDNLYWYRRVMGKEIKFLLHFVKESKQDESGMPNNRFLAERTGGTYSTLKVQPAELEDSGVYFCASSPSGNSYEQYFGPGTRLTVT.

The V gene is TRBV28, the J gene TRBJ2-1; 8 bases align to TRBD2. Germline CDR1 and CDR2: MDHEN and SYDVKM. The V segment lost 4 bases and the J segment 3 bases; nucleotides outside the gene matches: 8. This CDR3 spans 16 amino acids. The CDR3 region has the DNA TGTGCCAGCAGTTCCGCTTTAGCGGGATACTACAATGAGCAGTTCTTC. Its protein product is CASSSALAGYYNEQFF.

The genes are TRBV2 and TRBJ1-2; no clear D. The CDR3 spans 13 residues. Trimming cost V 2 bases and J 7 bases, with 11 bases left between them. The germline CDR1 and CDR2 sequences are SNHLY and FYNNEI. The CDR3 bases are TGTGCCAGCAGTGAACTCTCAGAAATTGGCTACACCTTC. It encodes CASSELSEIGYTF.

The chain has TRBV5-1 and TRBJ1-3; TRBD1 matches at 7 bases. From germline, CDR1 is SGHRS and CDR2 YFSETQ. The CDR3 is 14 amino acids. The junction had 3 bases not matched to a gene; V was cut back by 4 bases and J by 2 bases. The CDR3 DNA follows: TGCGCCAGCAGCCCCGGACAGGCTGGAAACACCATATATTTT. This sequence encodes CASSPGQAGNTIYF. Combining the CDR3 with reference TRBV5-1 and TRBJ1-3 gives the whole variable domain KAGVTQTPRYLIKTRGQQVTLSCSPISGHRSVSWYQQTPGQGLQFLFEYFSETQRNKGNFPGRFSGRQFSNSRSEMNVSTLELGDSALYLCASSPGQAGNTIYFGEGSWLTVV.

The chain has TRBV6-2 or TRBV6-3 and TRBJ2-4; D is perhaps TRBD1 (5 bases). The CDR3 totals 15 residues. CDR1 and CDR2 (germline): MNHEY, SVGEGT. V gave up 3 bases and J gave up 1 base, with 10 bases separating them. In nucleotides, the CDR3 is TGTGCCAGCAGTTATCTGGCAGGGGCCAAAAACATTCAGTACTTC. This codes for CASSYLAGAKNIQYF.

The V and J genes are TRBV11-3 and TRBJ2-1; TRBD1 agrees at 11 bases. Germline assignment: CDR1 SGHNT and CDR2 YENEEA. The CDR3 is 15 amino acids. With V trimmed by 5 bases and J by 4 bases, 4 bases remained unmatched. CDR3: CASSKGTGGYNEQFF. The CDR3 region has the DNA TGTGCCAGCAGCAAGGGGACAGGGGGTTACAATGAGCAGTTCTTC.